The 14 T cell receptor beta chains below come from one sample, sequenced in a study of CD8 T cells in Susac syndrome. cDNA came from about 0.46 to 1 ug RNA primed by random hexamers. TCRdb processed the immunoSEQ multiplex PCR reads anew with MiXCR; each CDR3 protein has one entry. The data contain under 95,000 distinct CDR3 sequences, over 90% of them singletons. Sequenced: CD4+ T cells from PBMCs. These receptors all come from a human donor with Susac syndrome.

The rearrangement uses TRBV24-1 and TRBJ2-1, with 9 bases aligning to TRBD2. CDR3 length equals 16 residues. Trimming removed 1 base from V and 7 bases from J; junction bases left unmatched: 7. CDR1 is KGHDR, CDR2 SFDVKD, per germline. The CDR3 sequence: CATSDFTASGVNEQFF. In DNA, the CDR3 is TGTGCCACCAGTGATTTTACGGCTAGCGGGGTTAATGAGCAGTTCTTC.

The chain carries TRBV6-4 and TRBJ2-2; D is uncertain. Trimming took off 0 bases at V and 4 bases at J, with 6 bases between the two ends. This CDR3 spans 14 amino acids. Germline V gene data show CDR1 as MRHNA and CDR2 as SNTAGT. CDR3 sequence (DNA): TGTGCCAGCAGTGACTCAGGCACCACCGGGGAGCTGTTTTTT. Translated, it gives CASSDSGTTGELFF.

The rearrangement uses TRBV30 and TRBJ2-1, with D perhaps matching TRBD1 (5 bases). The CDR3 is 11 residues long. The V gene's germline CDR1 is GTSNPN and CDR2 SVGIG (reference sequence). V gave up 4 bases and J gave up 5 bases, with 6 bases separating them. The CDR3 sequence is CAWKQDNEQFF. The CDR3 bases are TGTGCCTGGAAACAGGACAATGAGCAGTTCTTC.

This chain connects TRBV20-1 to TRBJ2-1; D call uncertain. The CDR3 runs 12 residues. The V end lost 1 base, the J end lost 8 bases, and 9 bases lay between the germline ends. Looked up from germline, CDR1 is DFQATT and CDR2 is SNEGSKA (reference sequence). The CDR3 DNA sequence: TGCAGTGCTAGAGGTGTGATGGATGAGCAGTTCTTC. This encodes CSARGVMDEQFF.

The chain is built from TRBV5-1 and TRBJ2-5; D gene uncertain. This CDR3 is 13 amino acids long. From germline, CDR1 is SGHRS and CDR2 YFSETQ. Trimming removed 3 bases from V and 7 bases from J, with 13 bases in between. The CDR3 loop is CASSSDASGTQYF. The DNA of the CDR3 is TGCGCCAGCAGCTCGGACGCCTCGGGGACCCAGTACTTC. Complete variable domain (other parts from reference TRBV5-1 and TRBJ2-5): KAGVTQTPRYLIKTRGQQVTLSCSPISGHRSVSWYQQTPGQGLQFLFEYFSETQRNKGNFPGRFSGRQFSNSRSEMNVSTLELGDSALYLCASSSDASGTQYFGPGTRLLVL.

The J gene is TRBJ2-7, the V gene TRBV19; D remains ambiguous. Trimming removed 7 bases from V and 7 bases from J, with 17 bases in between. Germline V CDR1 and CDR2: LNHDA, SQIVND (reference sequence). There are 13 residues in the CDR3. The CDR3 DNA reads TGTGCCAGTACCCCTAAGGGTCTGGGAGAGCAGTACTTC. This codes for CASTPKGLGEQYF. Full variable domain (missing parts from reference TRBV19 and TRBJ2-7): DGGITQSPKYLFRKEGQNVTLSCEQNLNHDAMYWYRQDPGQGLRLIYYSQIVNDFQKGDIAEGYSVSREKKESFPLTVTSAQKNPTAFYLCASTPKGLGEQYFGPGTRLTVT.

The chain is built from TRBV7-2 and TRBJ2-1; D possibly uses TRBD1 or TRBD2 (6 bases each). Germline CDR1 is SGHTA and CDR2 is FQGNSA. This CDR3 contains 13 residues. Trimming took 2 bases from V and 12 from J, leaving 14 bases between them. The CDR3: CASSLLGGLGQFF. CDR3 DNA: TGTGCCAGCAGCTTATTAGGGGGACTCGGGCAGTTCTTC.

The rearrangement links TRBV29-1 to TRBJ1-2; maybe TRBD1 (5 bases). The germline V and J ends were trimmed by 4 bases and 10 bases, with 22 bases remaining between them. The CDR3 sequence is 14 residues long. The germline CDR1 and CDR2 sequences are SQVTM and ANQGSEA. CDR3 bases: TGCAGCGTTGTGGGAGGTGCAGGGCAGGTGGACTACACCTTC. Amino acids: CSVVGGAGQVDYTF.

The chain links TRBV20-1 to TRBJ1-5, with TRBD1 identical over 7 bases. V dropped 4 bases and J dropped 7; count of bases not matched to a gene: 16. CDR1 is DFQATT, CDR2 SNEGSKA, per germline (reference sequence). This CDR3 contains 16 residues. The CDR3 reads CSANINGRQGGQPQHF. In DNA, the CDR3 is TGCAGTGCTAACATCAATGGTCGACAGGGAGGACAGCCCCAGCATTTT.

The chain combines TRBV29-1 with TRBJ2-7; no clear D. Trimming took off 1 base at V and 3 bases at J, with 4 bases between the two ends. CDR1 is SQVTM and CDR2 is ANQGSEA in the germline V gene. CDR3 length equals 11 residues. Written as DNA, the CDR3 is TGCAGCGTTGAAGGGAGCTACGAGCAGTACTTC. Translation: CSVEGSYEQYF.

This clonotype came up once. This chain joins TRBV15 and TRBJ2-3; D is ambiguous. V lost 5 bases and J 8 bases, leaving 11 bases between the germline ends. CDR1 and CDR2 from the germline V gene are LNHNV and YYDKDF (reference sequence). The CDR3 loop spans 12 amino acids. CDR3 DNA: TGTGCCACCAGCTTGGCAAGTTCTACGCAGTATTTT. Translation: CATSLASSTQYF.

This clonotype occurred once. The rearrangement joins TRBV5-1 to TRBJ1-6; the D gene is possibly TRBD1 (6 bases). The CDR3 totals 15 residues. CDR1 and CDR2 (germline): SGHRS, YFSETQ. The V and J ends lost 0 bases and 7 bases respectively, with 11 bases between them. CDR3 amino acids: CASSLGTDSNSPLHF. The DNA of the CDR3 is TGCGCCAGCAGCTTGGGGACAGACTCGAATTCACCCCTCCACTTT.

The V call is TRBV10-3, the J call TRBJ2-7, with unresolved D. The CDR3 spans 11 residues. Trimming pared 2 bases from V and 5 bases from J, leaving 4 bases between. Germline assignment: CDR1 ENHRY and CDR2 SYGVKD. The DNA for the CDR3 is TGTGCCATCAGTGAGAGCCACGAGCAGTACTTC. Protein: CAISESHEQYF.

V is TRBV15 and J is TRBJ2-7, with D possibly TRBD2 on 6 matching bases. The CDR3 runs 13 residues. Trimming shortened V by 0 bases and J by 5 bases, and 8 bases separated the two germline ends. Looked up from germline, CDR1 is LNHNV and CDR2 is YYDKDF (reference sequence). CDR3 in DNA: TGTGCCACCAGCAGAGAAGGAGGGAACGAGCAGTACTTC. Its translation is CATSREGGNEQYF.